This TCR beta chain emerged from a study of response to subunit inactivated influenza vaccine. Study outcomes and limitations: Each seasonal influenza vaccination recruits few new T cells, the authors suggested.

V lost 2 bases and J lost 0, with 13 bases in between. CDR1 and CDR2 from the germline V gene are MNHEY and SVGAGI. The CDR3 consists of 16 residues. This clonotype was seen only a few times. Its antigen is not known. TCRdb reprocessed the RT-PCR reads with MiXCR, giving one entry per CDR3 protein. The sample yields some 640,000 distinct CDR3 sequences, 11% to 15% seen once. The clonotype was recovered from a man aged 45-65 years who received an inactivated influenza vaccine. The starting material was PBMCs from blood, obtained 14 days before vaccination. The genes are TRBV6-5 and TRBJ1-1; D is undetermined. DNA for the CDR3: TGTGCCAGCAGTTACCTCCAGGCTACCTTGAACACTGAAGCTTTCTTT. Translating it yields CASSYLQATLNTEAFF.